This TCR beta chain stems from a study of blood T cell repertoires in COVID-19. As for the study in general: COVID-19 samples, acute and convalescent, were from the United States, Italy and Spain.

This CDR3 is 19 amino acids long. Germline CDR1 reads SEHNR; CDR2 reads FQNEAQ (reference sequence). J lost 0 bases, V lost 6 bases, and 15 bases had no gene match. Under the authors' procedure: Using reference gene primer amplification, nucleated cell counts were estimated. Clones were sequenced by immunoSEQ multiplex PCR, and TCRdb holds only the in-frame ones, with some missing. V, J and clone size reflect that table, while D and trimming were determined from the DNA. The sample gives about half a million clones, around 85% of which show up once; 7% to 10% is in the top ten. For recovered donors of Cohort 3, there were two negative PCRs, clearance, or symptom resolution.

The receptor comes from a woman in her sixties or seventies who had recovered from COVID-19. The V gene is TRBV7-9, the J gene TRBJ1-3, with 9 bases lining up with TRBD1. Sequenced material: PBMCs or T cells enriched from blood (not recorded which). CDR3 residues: CASSKDRGIPTRSGNTIYF. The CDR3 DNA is TGTGCCAGCAGTAAGGACAGGGGAATTCCCACTCGCTCTGGAAACACCATATATTTT. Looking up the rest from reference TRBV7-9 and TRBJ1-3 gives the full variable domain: DTGVSQNPRHKITKRGQNVTFRCDPISEHNRLYWYRQTLGQGPEFLTYFQNEAQLEKSRLLSDRFSAERPKGSFSTLEIQRTEQGDSAMYLCASSKDRGIPTRSGNTIYFGEGSWLTVV.